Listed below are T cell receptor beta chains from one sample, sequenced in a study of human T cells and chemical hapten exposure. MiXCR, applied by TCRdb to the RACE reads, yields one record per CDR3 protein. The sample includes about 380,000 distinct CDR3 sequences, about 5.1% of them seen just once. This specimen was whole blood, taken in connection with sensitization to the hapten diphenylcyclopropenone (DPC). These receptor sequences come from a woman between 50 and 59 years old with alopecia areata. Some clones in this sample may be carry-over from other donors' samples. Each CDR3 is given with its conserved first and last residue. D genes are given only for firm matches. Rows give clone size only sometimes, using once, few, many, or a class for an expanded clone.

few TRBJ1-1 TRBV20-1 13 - CRPGAPYGTEAFF TGCAGGCCCGGGGCCCCCTACGGCACTGAAGCTTTCTTT
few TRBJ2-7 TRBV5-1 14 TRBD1 CASRTGTGGSEQYF TGCGCCAGCAGGACCGGGACAGGGGGCAGCGAGCAGTACTTC
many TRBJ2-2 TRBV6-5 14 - CASSYLHNTGELFF TGTGCCAGCAGTTACTTGCACAACACCGGGGAGCTGTTTTTT
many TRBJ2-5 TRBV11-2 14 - CASSLDRVKETQYF TGTGCCAGCAGCTTAGACAGGGTAAAAGAGACCCAGTACTTC
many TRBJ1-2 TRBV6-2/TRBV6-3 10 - CASSGFGYTF TGTGCCAGCTCTGGGTTCGGCTACACCTTC
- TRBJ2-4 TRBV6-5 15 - CASTPWGRAKNIQYF TGTGCCAGCACCCCATGGGGACGAGCCAAAAACATTCAGTACTTC
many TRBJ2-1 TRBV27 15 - CASSLVLSSYNEQFF TGTGCCAGCAGTTTAGTCTTAAGCTCCTACAATGAGCAGTTCTTC
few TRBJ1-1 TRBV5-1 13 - CASSLTVLAEAFF TGCGCCAGCAGCTTGACAGTCCTCGCTGAAGCTTTCTTT
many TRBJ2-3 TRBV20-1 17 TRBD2 CSARSDFSGTNTDTQYF TGCAGTGCTAGATCGGATTTTTCCGGGACTAACACAGATACGCAGTATTTT
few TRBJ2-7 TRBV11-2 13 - CASSLDRAAQQYF TGTGCCAGCAGCTTAGATCGGGCGGCCCAGCAGTACTTC
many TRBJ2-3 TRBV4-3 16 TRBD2 CASSQTGLAGGDTQYF TGCGCCAGCAGCCAAACGGGACTAGCGGGAGGAGATACGCAGTATTTT
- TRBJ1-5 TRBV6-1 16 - CASSGQGRYSNQPQHF TGTGCCAGCAGTGGTCAGGGGAGATATAGCAATCAGCCCCAGCATTTT
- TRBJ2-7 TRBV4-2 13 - CASSHRQGYEQYF TGTGCCAGCAGCCATCGGCAGGGCTACGAGCAGTACTTC
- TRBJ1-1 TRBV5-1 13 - CASSWDTVVEAFF TGCGCCAGCAGCTGGGACACGGTTGTAGAAGCTTTCTTT
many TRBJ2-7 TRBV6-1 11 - CASPWGGEQYF TGTGCCAGCCCATGGGGAGGCGAGCAGTACTTC
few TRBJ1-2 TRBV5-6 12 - CASSSQGHGYTF TGTGCCAGCAGCTCGCAGGGACATGGCTACACCTTC
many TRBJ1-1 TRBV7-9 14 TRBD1 CASSGQGVMDEAFF TGTGCCAGCAGCGGACAGGGGGTGATGGATGAAGCTTTCTTT
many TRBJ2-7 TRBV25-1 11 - CASSEYYEQYF TGTGCCAGCAGTGAATACTACGAGCAGTACTTC
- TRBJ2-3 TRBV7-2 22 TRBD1 CASSLADRGRMTGGRSTDTQYF TGTGCCAGCAGCTTAGCGGACAGGGGGCGCATGACGGGAGGGCGGAGCACAGATACGCAGTATTTT
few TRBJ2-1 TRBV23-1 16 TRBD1 CASSHRNGQGNNEQFF TGCGCCAGCAGTCATAGAAACGGACAGGGGAATAATGAGCAGTTCTTC
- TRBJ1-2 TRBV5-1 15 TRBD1 CASSSLLGTGDGYTF TGCGCCAGCAGCTCCTTGTTGGGGACAGGGGATGGCTACACCTTC
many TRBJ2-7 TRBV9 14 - CASSYGTPNYEQYF TGTGCCAGCAGCTACGGGACACCTAACTACGAGCAGTACTTC
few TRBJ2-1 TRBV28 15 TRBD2 CASSQAAGGYNEQFF TGTGCCAGCAGCCAGGCAGCGGGGGGATACAATGAGCAGTTCTTC
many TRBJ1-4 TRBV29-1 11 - CSGQLNEKLFF TGCAGCGGACAGCTGAATGAAAAACTGTTTTTT
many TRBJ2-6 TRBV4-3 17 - CASSQSGVGSGANVLTF TGCGCCAGCAGCCAATCTGGGGTAGGATCTGGGGCCAACGTCCTGACTTTC
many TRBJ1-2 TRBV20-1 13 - CSARTAANYGYTF TGCAGTGCTAGGACAGCCGCTAACTATGGCTACACCTTC
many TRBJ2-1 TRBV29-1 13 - CSVKDRRGNEQFF TGCAGCGTCAAGGACAGGCGGGGTAATGAGCAGTTCTTC
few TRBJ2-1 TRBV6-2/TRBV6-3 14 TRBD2 CASSYTSGYNEQFF TGTGCCAGCAGTTACACTAGCGGCTACAATGAGCAGTTCTTC
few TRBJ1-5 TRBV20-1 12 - CSAGRREQPQHF TGCAGTGCCGGACGACGGGAACAGCCCCAGCATTTT
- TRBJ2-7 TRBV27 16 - CASSPTPRTIDYEQYF TGTGCCAGCAGTCCAACGCCACGGACAATAGACTACGAGCAGTACTTC
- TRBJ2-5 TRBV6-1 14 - CASTSQGWPETQYF TGTGCCAGCACCTCCCAGGGGTGGCCGGAGACCCAGTACTTC
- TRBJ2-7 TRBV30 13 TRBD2 CAWGPGLAGEQYF TGTGCCTGGGGTCCGGGACTAGCTGGTGAGCAGTACTTC
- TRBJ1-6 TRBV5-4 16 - CASSHNAPGPPVLLHF TGTGCCAGCAGCCACAACGCCCCGGGACCCCCCGTTCTCCTCCACTTT
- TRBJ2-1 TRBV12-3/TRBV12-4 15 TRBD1 CASSPRTGAYNEQFF TGTGCCAGCAGCCCGAGGACAGGGGCCTACAATGAGCAGTTCTTC
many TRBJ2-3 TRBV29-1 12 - CSVEAPEGTQYF TGCAGCGTTGAAGCCCCCGAGGGTACGCAGTATTTT
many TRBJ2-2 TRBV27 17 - CASSVDRARANTGELFF TGTGCCAGCAGTGTGGACAGAGCGAGAGCGAACACCGGGGAGCTGTTTTTT
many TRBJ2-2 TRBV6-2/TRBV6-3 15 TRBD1 CASHRQGANTGELFF TGTGCCAGCCACCGTCAGGGGGCGAACACCGGGGAGCTGTTTTTT
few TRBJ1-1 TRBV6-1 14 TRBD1 CASSADRGRTEAFF TGTGCCAGCAGTGCGGACAGGGGAAGGACTGAAGCTTTCTTT
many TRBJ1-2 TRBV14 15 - CASSQDPGDYYGYTF TGTGCCAGCAGCCAAGACCCAGGGGATTACTATGGCTACACCTTC
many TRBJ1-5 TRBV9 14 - CASSGTDSNQPQHF TGTGCCAGCAGCGGGACGGATAGCAATCAGCCCCAGCATTTT
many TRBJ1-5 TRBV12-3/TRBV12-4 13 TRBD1 CASRGQGHQPQHF TGTGCCAGCAGAGGACAGGGACATCAGCCCCAGCATTTT
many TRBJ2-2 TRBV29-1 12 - CSVVGPAGELFF TGCAGCGTTGTAGGGCCGGCCGGGGAGCTGTTTTTT
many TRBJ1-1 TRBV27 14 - CASSLHTLGTEAFF TGTGCCAGCAGTTTACACACCCTGGGAACTGAAGCTTTCTTT
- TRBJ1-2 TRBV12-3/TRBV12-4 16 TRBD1 CASSSAYRGTNYGYTF TGTGCCAGCAGTTCTGCCTACAGGGGGACTAACTATGGCTACACCTTC